This T cell receptor (beta chain) was identified during a study of cytomegalovirus exposure and HLA in healthy donors. PCR primers comprised 60 Vbeta and 13 Jbeta primers. TCRdb's copy holds only in-frame clones and misses some; the assay was immunoSEQ multiplex PCR. The data hold 97,000 or so clones, with around 77% observed a single time. This clone appeared a few times. This clonotype originated in a male donor in good health and CMV-seropositive. The sequenced sample consisted of PBMCs.

Here the CDR3 reads CASSPTLAKTDTQYF. The CDR3 coding sequence is TGTGCCAGCTCACCCACCCTAGCTAAAACAGATACGCAGTATTTT. The V call is TRBV18, the J call TRBJ2-3; a possible D gene is TRBD2 (5 bases). CDR1 is KGHSH and CDR2 is LQKENI in the germline V gene. Deletions cut 3 bases from V and 3 bases from J, with 13 bases between. This CDR3 is built from 15 residues.